A single sample gave rise to the 18 T cell receptor beta chains below, sequenced in a study of long-term antiretroviral therapy in people with HIV. Version v3.0 of the immunoSEQ assay ran at survey level. TCRdb's copy holds only in-frame clones and misses some; the assay was immunoSEQ multiplex PCR. The data hold 15,000 or so clones, with roughly 80% observed a single time. Sample: unsorted PBMCs, taken less than 1.3 years before starting antiretroviral therapy. The receptors were sampled from a man in his thirties or forties with HIV.

In its sample, this clone was seen a few times. The chain uses TRBV10-2 and TRBJ2-1, with 11 positions matching TRBD2. The CDR3 extends over 15 amino acids. V lost 8 bases, J lost 4 bases, and 7 bases stayed unmatched. Per germline, CDR1 WSHSY and CDR2 SAAADI. The CDR3 reads CASATIAGGYNEQFF. The CDR3, as DNA: TGCGCCAGCGCCACCATAGCGGGAGGGTACAATGAGCAGTTCTTC.

By sample fraction, this clone is large (0.1 to 1%). The CDR3 DNA follows: TGCGCCAGCAGCGATGGACTCGAGCAGTTCTTC. Protein product: CASSDGLEQFF. This chain uses TRBV5-1 with TRBJ2-1; perhaps TRBD2 as D (5 bases). With 4 bases removed from V and 10 bases from J, the gap between germline ends came to 9 bases. Germline V lookup: CDR1 SGHRS, CDR2 YFSETQ. CDR3 length equals 11 residues.

The V call is TRBV15, the J call TRBJ1-1; D uncertain. CDR1 is LNHNV and CDR2 is YYDKDF in the germline V gene (reference sequence). The CDR3 length is 13 residues. V was cut by 5 bases and J by 4 bases, with 11 bases left in between. CDR3 sequence reads: CATSEERATEAFF. Written as DNA, the CDR3 is TGTGCCACCAGCGAGGAAAGGGCCACTGAAGCTTTCTTT.

The chain couples TRBV5-1 to TRBJ2-7, with 9 bases matching TRBD1. The CDR3 sequence is 16 residues long. CDR1 and CDR2 (germline): SGHRS, YFSETQ. V lost 0 bases, J lost 5 bases, and 9 bases stayed unmatched. The CDR3 DNA follows: TGCGCCAGCAGCTTGGGTCAGGGACAGGGCACAGACGAGCAGTACTTC. Protein sequence: CASSLGQGQGTDEQYF.

The J gene is TRBJ2-7, the V gene TRBV30; D might be TRBD2 (6 bases). The CDR3 is 16 residues long. V was shortened by 3 bases and J by 0 bases, with 18 bases between the two germline ends. Germline V gives CDR1 GTSNPN, CDR2 SVGIG (reference sequence). CDR3 region: CAWRLSSGLSSYEQYF. Here the CDR3 DNA reads TGTGCCTGGAGGCTATCTTCGGGACTGAGCTCCTACGAGCAGTACTTC.

The CDR3 bases are TGTGCCAGCAGCAGAACAGGGGTGGACTATGGCTACACCTTC. Amino acid sequence: CASSRTGVDYGYTF. The chain links TRBV7-9 to TRBJ1-2; 7 bases are shared with TRBD1. The germline CDR1 and CDR2 sequences are SEHNR and FQNEAQ (reference sequence). This CDR3 has 14 amino acids. V lost 5 bases and J lost 3; bases outside the gene matches: 6. Full variable domain (missing parts from reference TRBV7-9 and TRBJ1-2): DTGVSQNPRHKITKRGQNVTFRCDPISEHNRLYWYRQTLGQGPEFLTYFQNEAQLEKSRLLSDRFSAERPKGSFSTLEIQRTEQGDSAMYLCASSRTGVDYGYTFGSGTRLTVV.

CDR3 amino acids: CASSRYSNQPQHF. DNA of the CDR3: TGTGCCAGCAGCCGCTATAGCAATCAGCCCCAGCATTTT. The chain is built from TRBV27 and TRBJ1-5, with D uncertain. Germline V gene sequence: CDR1 MNHEY, CDR2 SMNVEV (reference sequence). The CDR3 loop spans 13 amino acids. Trimming stripped 6 bases from V and 0 bases from J, with 6 bases between.

As DNA, the CDR3 is TGTGCCACCACCCTAGGGGGGGCGGAAGAGCAGTACTTC. Translation: CATTLGGAEEQYF. The J gene is TRBJ2-7, the V gene TRBV15, with a tentative D call TRBD2 (7 bases). The V gene lost 7 bases and the J gene lost 7 bases, with 17 bases spanning the gap. CDR1 is LNHNV, CDR2 YYDKDF, per germline (reference sequence). The CDR3 spans 13 residues.

The chain recombines TRBV6-6 with TRBJ2-2; 7 bases fit TRBD2. The J segment lost 1 base and the V segment lost 7 bases, leaving 9 bases of the junction unmatched. Germline loops: CDR1 MNHNY, CDR2 SVGAGI (reference sequence). The CDR3 sequence is 16 residues long. The CDR3, as DNA: TGTGCCAGCAACAATCGGCTAGCGGTGAACACCGGGGAGCTGTTTTTT. As protein: CASNNRLAVNTGELFF.

The chain joins TRBV19 to TRBJ2-5, with D possibly being TRBD2 (6 bases). The CDR3 length is 15 residues. V was trimmed by 3 bases and J by 5 bases, leaving 16 bases between them. Per the germline V gene, CDR1 is LNHDA and CDR2 is SQIVND (reference sequence). The CDR3 bases are TGTGCCAGTAGTATGGCGGGGACGCTGTACGAGACCCAGTACTTC. As protein: CASSMAGTLYETQYF.

The chain recombines TRBV6-1 with TRBJ2-1, with 7 bases matching TRBD1. Losses at the gene ends were 3 bases for V and 0 bases for J; bases not matched to a gene: 5. This CDR3 region has 16 residues. Germline V gene data show CDR1 as MNHNS and CDR2 as SASEGT. The CDR3 region is CASSEGTASSYNEQFF. The CDR3 region has the DNA TGTGCCAGCAGTGAGGGGACAGCGAGCTCCTACAATGAGCAGTTCTTC.

The V call is TRBV4-2, the J call TRBJ1-2; D call uncertain. Per the germline V gene, CDR1 is LGHNA and CDR2 is YNFKEQ. There are 17 residues in the CDR3. V was clipped by 0 bases and J by 1 base, with 15 bases between them. The CDR3 loop reads CASSQELSSLLNYGYTF. CDR3 DNA sequence: TGTGCCAGCAGCCAAGAACTCTCCAGCCTCCTTAACTATGGCTACACCTTC.

The chain recombines TRBV11-2 with TRBJ2-3; 7 bases align to TRBD1. Germline V gene lookup returns CDR1 SGHAT and CDR2 FQNNGV. The CDR3 has 16 amino acids. V shed 6 bases, J shed 1 base, and the junction held 10 bases outside the gene matches. This chain's CDR3 is CASRIDRDSGTDTQYF. The CDR3 coding sequence is TGTGCCAGCAGGATCGACCGGGACAGTGGCACAGATACGCAGTATTTT.

This clone was observed a few times. The chain recombines TRBV4-2 with TRBJ2-7; D unresolved. CDR1 LGHNA and CDR2 YNFKEQ come from the germline V gene. The ends were cut back, 0 bases at V and 2 bases at J, with 2 bases in the middle. The CDR3 extends over 12 amino acids. CDR3 bases: TGTGCCAGCAGCCAAGATACCTACGAGCAGTACTTC. It specifies CASSQDTYEQYF.

The J gene is TRBJ2-1, the V gene TRBV4-3; TRBD1 is a possible D gene (5 bases). V was trimmed by 1 base and J by 1 base, leaving 8 bases between them. Germline CDR1 and CDR2: LGHNA and YSLEER. The CDR3 consists of 15 residues. The chain's CDR3 is CASSQARGSYNEQFF. CDR3 sequence (DNA): TGCGCCAGCAGCCAAGCTAGGGGTTCCTACAATGAGCAGTTCTTC.

This clone was seen more than once but under ten times. J is TRBJ2-2 and V is TRBV9, with TRBD1 identical over 7 bases. With 5 bases clipped from V and 0 bases from J, the junction kept 7 bases outside the gene matches. The germline V gene encodes CDR1 SGDLS and CDR2 YYNGEE. CDR3 length equals 16 residues. The CDR3 region is CASSGPGQPNTGELFF. The CDR3 DNA sequence: TGTGCCAGCAGTGGGCCGGGACAGCCGAACACCGGGGAGCTGTTTTTT. Full variable domain (remainder filled in from reference TRBV9 and TRBJ2-2): DSGVTQTPKHLITATGQRVTLRCSPRSGDLSVYWYQQSLDQGLQFLIQYYNGEERAKGNILERFSAQQFPDLHSELNLSSLELGDSALYFCASSGPGQPNTGELFFGEGSRLTVL.

The table lists this clone with a count of one. The CDR3: CASSLTGGDYGYTF. CDR3 sequence (DNA): TGTGCCAGCAGCTTAACAGGGGGGGACTATGGCTACACCTTC. The chain joins TRBV7-9 to TRBJ1-2, with 8 bases lining up with TRBD1. The CDR3 runs to 14 residues. The germline gives CDR1 SEHNR, CDR2 FQNEAQ (reference sequence). The V gene end was trimmed by 2 bases and the J gene end by 3 bases; junction bases not matched to a gene: 2.

CDR3 region: CASSLEAGTGGLEAFF. Here the CDR3 DNA reads TGTGCCAGCAGCTTAGAGGCGGGAACCGGCGGCCTAGAAGCTTTCTTT. The chain is built from TRBV7-2 and TRBJ1-1; no definite D call. CDR1 and CDR2 (germline): SGHTA, FQGNSA. The CDR3 has 16 residues. The V gene lost 1 base and the J gene lost 8 bases, with 20 bases spanning the gap.